Each of the 13 T cell receptor beta chains below was sequenced from the same sample in a study of blood T cell repertoires in COVID-19. TCRdb's table, derived via immunoSEQ multiplex PCR, lists solely in-frame clones and lacks some. The sample carries hundreds of thousands of clones, roughly 91% recorded once. Sequencing was performed on peripheral blood. Receptors originate from a woman in her thirties with COVID-19, enrolled during active disease.

V is TRBV9 and J is TRBJ2-3; 10 bases line up with TRBD2. This CDR3 is built from 15 residues. The germline V gene encodes CDR1 SGDLS and CDR2 YYNGEE. After removal of 4 bases from V and 4 bases from J, the junction contained 6 bases not matched to a gene. CDR3 amino acids: CASSRAGGSADTQYF. The CDR3 DNA reads as TGTGCCAGCAGCCGAGCGGGGGGGTCAGCAGATACGCAGTATTTT. Based on the CDR3 plus reference TRBV9 and TRBJ2-3, the full variable domain is DSGVTQTPKHLITATGQRVTLRCSPRSGDLSVYWYQQSLDQGLQFLIQYYNGEERAKGNILERFSAQQFPDLHSELNLSSLELGDSALYFCASSRAGGSADTQYFGPGTRLTVL.

This chain's CDR3 is CAWSANYGYTF. CDR3 DNA: TGTGCCTGGAGTGCAAACTATGGCTACACCTTC. The chain is built from TRBV30 and TRBJ1-2; no reliable D call. The CDR3 runs to 11 residues. The germline V gene has CDR1 GTSNPN and CDR2 SVGIG (reference sequence). Trimming left V 1 base short and J 2 bases short, with 2 bases between.

The rearrangement joins TRBV15 to TRBJ2-1, with D maybe TRBD1 (5 bases). CDR1 is LNHNV and CDR2 is YYDKDF in the germline V gene (reference sequence). Between the trimmed V and J ends, which lost 3 bases and 5 bases, there was a span of 8 bases. The CDR3 consists of 13 residues. CDR3 in DNA: TGTGCCACCAGCAGTGACAGAGACAATGAGCAGTTCTTC. It translates to CATSSDRDNEQFF. Full variable domain (missing parts from reference TRBV15 and TRBJ2-1): DAMVIQNPRYQVTQFGKPVTLSCSQTLNHNVMYWYQQKSSQAPKLLFHYYDKDFNNEADTPDNFQSRRPNTSFCFLDIRSPGLGDTAMYLCATSSDRDNEQFFGPGTRLTVL.

The chain recombines TRBV13 with TRBJ1-2; unclear D gene. The germline V and J ends were trimmed by 8 bases and 4 bases, with 8 bases remaining between them. Germline V gene sequence: CDR1 PRHDT, CDR2 FYEKMQ (reference sequence). This CDR3 is 11 amino acids long. In DNA form, the CDR3 reads TGTGCCAGCTGGTCGGGCTATGGCTACACCTTC. Its protein product is CASWSGYGYTF.

The chain links TRBV2 to TRBJ1-2; possible D gene TRBD1, 6 bases. The CDR3 runs 15 residues. In germline, CDR1 is SNHLY, CDR2 FYNNEI. Trimming left V 0 bases short and J 8 bases short, with 16 bases between. The CDR3 sequence: CASSEALGAGEGYTF. The CDR3 DNA reads as TGTGCCAGCAGTGAAGCGCTTGGGGCAGGGGAAGGCTACACCTTC.

The chain employs TRBV2 and TRBJ1-5, with D uncertain. The germline V gene has CDR1 SNHLY and CDR2 FYNNEI. Between the trimmed V and J ends, which lost 11 bases and 3 bases, there was a span of 17 bases. This CDR3 comprises 14 residues. This chain's CDR3 is CASQRQVNNQPQHF. DNA of the CDR3: TGTGCCTCTCAACGGCAGGTGAACAATCAGCCCCAGCATTTT. Drawing the rest from reference TRBV2 and TRBJ1-5, the complete variable domain is EPEVTQTPSHQVTQMGQEVILRCVPISNHLYFYWYRQILGQKVEFLVSFYNNEISEKSEIFDDQFSVERPDGSNFTLKIRSTKLEDSAMYFCASQRQVNNQPQHFGDGTRLSIL.

The chain recombines TRBV6-6 with TRBJ1-3, with D possibly TRBD1 on 6 matching bases. Germline-derived CDR1 and CDR2 are MNHNY and SVGAGI (reference sequence). Trimming left V 6 bases short and J 2 bases short, with 14 bases between. CDR3 length: 15 amino acids. This CDR3 is CASRAGDRAGNTIYF. DNA for the CDR3: TGTGCCAGCAGGGCAGGGGACCGGGCTGGAAACACCATATATTTT.

This chain uses TRBV6-5 with TRBJ1-6; no reliable D call. V lost 2 bases to trimming and J lost 14 bases, with 22 bases between them. This CDR3 spans 16 amino acids. The germline gives CDR1 MNHEY, CDR2 SVGAGI. In DNA form, the CDR3 reads TGTGCCAGCAGTTACAGCAGAACCCCAACCCCCAGGACCCTCCACTTT. This encodes CASSYSRTPTPRTLHF.

The rearrangement links TRBV3-1 (or the pseudogene TRBV3-2) to TRBJ1-4; possible D gene TRBD1, 5 bases. V shed 6 bases and J shed 0 bases, with 8 bases lying between them. This CDR3 contains 14 residues. Germline assignment: CDR1 LGHDT and CDR2 YNNKEL (reference sequence). In nucleotides, the CDR3 is TGTGCCAGCAGTGTGACAGCAACTAATGAAAAACTGTTTTTT. It translates to CASSVTATNEKLFF.

The V call is TRBV7-2, the J call TRBJ1-2, with a tentative D call TRBD1 (5 bases). Germline V gene sequence: CDR1 SGHTA, CDR2 FQGNSA. This CDR3 contains 15 residues. Trimming removed 1 base at V and 8 bases at J, with 17 bases between. The CDR3 DNA reads TGTGCCAGCAGCTTAGGTGGAGCCGCCAAGGGGGGCTACACCTTC. The encoded protein is CASSLGGAAKGGYTF. The full variable domain, its missing parts supplied by reference TRBV7-2 and TRBJ1-2, is GAGVSQSPSNKVTEKGKDVELRCDPISGHTALYWYRQSLGQGLEFLIYFQGNSAPDKSGLPSDRFSAERTGGSVSTLTIQRTQQEDSAVYLCASSLGGAAKGGYTFGSGTRLTVV.

This chain uses TRBV27 with TRBJ1-1, with a tentative D call TRBD1 (5 bases). V lost 4 bases, J lost 1 base, and 31 bases lay in between. Per germline, CDR1 MNHEY and CDR2 SMNVEV (reference sequence). The CDR3 totals 21 residues. This chain's CDR3 is CASSSYTRTLWEGEGNTEAFF. The DNA for the CDR3 is TGTGCCAGCAGTTCCTACACCCGCACCCTCTGGGAAGGGGAGGGGAACACTGAAGCTTTCTTT.

This clone was found once. The chain joins TRBV5-1 to TRBJ2-3, with 11 bases aligning to TRBD2. With 4 bases clipped from V and 2 bases from J, the junction kept 9 bases outside the gene matches. CDR3 length: 17 residues. CDR1 is SGHRS, CDR2 YFSETQ, per germline. CDR3 nucleotide sequence: TGCGCCAGCAGCCCACAGGGGACTAGCGGATTCACAGATACGCAGTATTTT. This gives the protein CASSPQGTSGFTDTQYF.

The J gene is TRBJ2-2, the V gene TRBV3-1 (or the pseudogene TRBV3-2), with 13 bases fitting TRBD2. CDR3 length: 17 residues. The V gene's germline CDR1 is LGHDT and CDR2 YNNKEL (reference sequence). V shed 4 bases and J 4 bases; nucleotides not matched to a gene: 6. This CDR3 is CASSRSLAGGRTGELFF. For the CDR3, the DNA is TGTGCCAGCAGCCGATCACTAGCGGGGGGGCGCACCGGGGAGCTGTTTTTT.